This TCR beta chain was obtained from a study of blood T cell repertoires in COVID-19. In the study overall: COVID-19 samples from acute and convalescent phases originated in the United States, Italy and Spain.

After removal of 4 bases from V and 2 bases from J, the junction contained 7 bases not matched to a gene. Germline V gene sequence: CDR1 KGHSH, CDR2 LQKENI. The CDR3 extends over 16 amino acids. Those enrolled, adults aged roughly 18 to 89 years, came from around 24 US areas. Study processing details: Reference gene primers were amplified, and this amplification served to estimate nucleated cell counts. TCRdb's copy holds only in-frame clones and misses some; the assay was immunoSEQ multiplex PCR. The V and J calls and clone size were taken over from that table, and D and trimming were inferred from the DNA. The sample carries about 82,000 clones, roughly 89% recorded once.

The chain uses TRBV18 and TRBJ2-3; 9 nucleotides match TRBD2. The sequencing input was PBMCs or T cells enriched from blood (not recorded which). The receptor was derived from a woman in her forties or fifties with acute COVID-19. DNA of the CDR3: TGTGCCAGCTCACTGCGACTAGCGGAGTTCACAGATACGCAGTATTTT. It translates to CASSLRLAEFTDTQYF.